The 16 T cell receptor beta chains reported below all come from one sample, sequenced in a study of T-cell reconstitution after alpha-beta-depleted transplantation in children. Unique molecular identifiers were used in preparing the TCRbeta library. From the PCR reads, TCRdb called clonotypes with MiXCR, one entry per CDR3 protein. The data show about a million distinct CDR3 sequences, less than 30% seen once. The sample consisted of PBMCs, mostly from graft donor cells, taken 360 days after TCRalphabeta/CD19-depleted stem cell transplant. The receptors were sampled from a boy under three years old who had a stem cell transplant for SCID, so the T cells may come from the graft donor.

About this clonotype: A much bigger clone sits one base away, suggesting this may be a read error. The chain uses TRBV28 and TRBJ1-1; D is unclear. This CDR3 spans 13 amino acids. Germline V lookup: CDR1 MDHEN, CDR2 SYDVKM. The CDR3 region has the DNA TGTGCCAGCAGTTTTCGCCAGAACTCTGAAGCTTTCTTT. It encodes CASSFRQNSEAFF.

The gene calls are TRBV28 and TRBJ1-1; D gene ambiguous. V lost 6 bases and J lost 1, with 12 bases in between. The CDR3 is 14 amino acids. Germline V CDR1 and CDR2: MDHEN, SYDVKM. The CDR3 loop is CASSPVRRNTEAFF. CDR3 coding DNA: TGTGCCAGCAGCCCCGTCCGACGGAACACTGAAGCTTTCTTT.

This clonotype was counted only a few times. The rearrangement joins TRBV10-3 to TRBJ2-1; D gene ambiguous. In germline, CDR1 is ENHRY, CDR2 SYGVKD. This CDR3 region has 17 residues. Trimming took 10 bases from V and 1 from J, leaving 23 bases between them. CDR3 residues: CATTNGRPGRSYNEQFF. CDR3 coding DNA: TGTGCCACAACCAATGGGCGGCCTGGAAGGTCCTACAATGAGCAGTTCTTC.

Here the CDR3 DNA reads TGTGCCAGCAGTCCCTCGGGTACCATCCCAAACACTGAAGCTTTCTTT. This codes for CASSPSGTIPNTEAFF. The chain couples TRBV7-9 to TRBJ1-1; D call uncertain. V lost 6 bases and J lost 2, with 19 bases in between. In germline, CDR1 is SEHNR, CDR2 FQNEAQ (reference sequence). This CDR3 has 16 amino acids.

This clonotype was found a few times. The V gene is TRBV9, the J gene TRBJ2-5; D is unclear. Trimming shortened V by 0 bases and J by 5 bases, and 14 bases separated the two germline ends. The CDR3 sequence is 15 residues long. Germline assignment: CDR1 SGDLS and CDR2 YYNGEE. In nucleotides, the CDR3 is TGTGCCAGCAGCGTAGCGGTGGGCCAAGGGGAGACCCAGTACTTC. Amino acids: CASSVAVGQGETQYF. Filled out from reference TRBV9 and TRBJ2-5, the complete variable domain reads DSGVTQTPKHLITATGQRVTLRCSPRSGDLSVYWYQQSLDQGLQFLIQYYNGEERAKGNILERFSAQQFPDLHSELNLSSLELGDSALYFCASSVAVGQGETQYFGPGTRLLVL.

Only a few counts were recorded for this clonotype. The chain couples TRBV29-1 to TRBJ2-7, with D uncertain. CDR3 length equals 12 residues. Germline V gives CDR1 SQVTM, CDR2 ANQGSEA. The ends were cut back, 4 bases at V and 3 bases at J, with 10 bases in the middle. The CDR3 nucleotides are TGCAGCGTTGTCGACACACTCTACGAGCAGTACTTC. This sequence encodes CSVVDTLYEQYF.

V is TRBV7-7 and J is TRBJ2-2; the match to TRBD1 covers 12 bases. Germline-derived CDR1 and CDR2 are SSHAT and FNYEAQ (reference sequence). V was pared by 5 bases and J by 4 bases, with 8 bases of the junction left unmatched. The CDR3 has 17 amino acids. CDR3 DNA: TGTGCCAGCAGCCCACTCGCGGGACAGGGGGCCACCGGGGAGCTGTTTTTT. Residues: CASSPLAGQGATGELFF.

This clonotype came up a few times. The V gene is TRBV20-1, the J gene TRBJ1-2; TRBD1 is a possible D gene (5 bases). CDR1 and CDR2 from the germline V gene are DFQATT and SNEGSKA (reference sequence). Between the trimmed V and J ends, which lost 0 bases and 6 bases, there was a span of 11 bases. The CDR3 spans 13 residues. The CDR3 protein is CSARDGGFHGYTF. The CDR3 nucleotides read TGCAGTGCTAGAGATGGGGGTTTTCATGGCTACACCTTC.

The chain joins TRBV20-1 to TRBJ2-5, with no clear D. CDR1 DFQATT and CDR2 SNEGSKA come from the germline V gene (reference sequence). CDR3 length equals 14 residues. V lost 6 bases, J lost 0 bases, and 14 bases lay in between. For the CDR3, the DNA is TGCAGTGCCGGACGGGCGCGGTACCAAGAGACCCAGTACTTC. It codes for CSAGRARYQETQYF.

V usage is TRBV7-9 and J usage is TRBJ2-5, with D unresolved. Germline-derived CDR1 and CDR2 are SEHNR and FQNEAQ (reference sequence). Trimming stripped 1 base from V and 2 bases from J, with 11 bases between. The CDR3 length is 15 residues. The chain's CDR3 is CASSLGPADQETQYF. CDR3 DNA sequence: TGTGCCAGCAGCTTAGGACCGGCGGATCAAGAGACCCAGTACTTC. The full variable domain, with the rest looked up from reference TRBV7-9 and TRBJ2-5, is DTGVSQNPRHKITKRGQNVTFRCDPISEHNRLYWYRQTLGQGPEFLTYFQNEAQLEKSRLLSDRFSAERPKGSFSTLEIQRTEQGDSAMYLCASSLGPADQETQYFGPGTRLLVL.

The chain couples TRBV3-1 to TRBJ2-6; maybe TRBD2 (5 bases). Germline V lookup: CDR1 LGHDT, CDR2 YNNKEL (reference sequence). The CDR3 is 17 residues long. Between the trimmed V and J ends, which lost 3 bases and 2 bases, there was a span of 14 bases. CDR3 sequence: CASSQSLLGAGANVLTF. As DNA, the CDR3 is TGTGCCAGCAGCCAGTCCCTGTTGGGAGCTGGGGCCAACGTCCTGACTTTC.

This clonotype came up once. CDR3 residues: CASSQEKGTGELFF. CDR3 DNA sequence: TGTGCCAGCAGCCAAGAAAAGGGAACCGGGGAGCTGTTTTTT. The chain links TRBV4-2 to TRBJ2-2; D uncertain. Deletions cut 0 bases from V and 5 bases from J, with 7 bases between. The CDR3 totals 14 residues. The germline gives CDR1 LGHNA, CDR2 YNFKEQ.

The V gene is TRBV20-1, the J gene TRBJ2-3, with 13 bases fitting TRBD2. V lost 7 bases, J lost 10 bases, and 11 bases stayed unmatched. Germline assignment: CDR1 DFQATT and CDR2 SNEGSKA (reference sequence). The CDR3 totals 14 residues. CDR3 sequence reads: CSGLTSGGRKAQYF. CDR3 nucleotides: TGCAGTGGCCTGACTAGCGGGGGGCGGAAGGCGCAGTATTTT.

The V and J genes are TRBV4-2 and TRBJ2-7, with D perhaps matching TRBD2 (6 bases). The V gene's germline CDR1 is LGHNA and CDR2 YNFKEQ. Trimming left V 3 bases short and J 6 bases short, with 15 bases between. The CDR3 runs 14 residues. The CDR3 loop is CASSHHREPGEQYF. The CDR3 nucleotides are TGTGCCAGCAGCCATCACCGGGAGCCAGGCGAGCAGTACTTC.

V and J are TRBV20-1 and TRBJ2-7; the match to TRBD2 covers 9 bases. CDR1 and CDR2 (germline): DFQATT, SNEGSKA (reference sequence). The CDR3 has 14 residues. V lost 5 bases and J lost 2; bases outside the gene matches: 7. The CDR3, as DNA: TGCAGTGCTCCTGCCGTAGCGGGGGCCTACGAGCAGTACTTC. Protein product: CSAPAVAGAYEQYF.

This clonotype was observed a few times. The CDR3 reads CASSSQGGKTEAFF. For the CDR3, the DNA is TGTGCCAGCAGCTCACAGGGGGGGAAGACTGAAGCTTTCTTT. This chain connects TRBV5-5 to TRBJ1-1; 8 nucleotides align to TRBD1. The CDR3 totals 14 residues. V gave up 3 bases and J gave up 5 bases; unmatched junction bases: 6. CDR1 and CDR2 from the germline V gene are SGHKS and YYEKEE (reference sequence).